A selection of T cell receptor beta chains follows, all from one sample in a study of neurological immune-mediated disorders. TCRdb analysed the 5' RACE reads with MiXCR anew, one entry per CDR3 protein. The data show fewer than 110,000 distinct CDR3 sequences, more than 10% seen once. The sample taken for sequencing was PBMCs. The origin of the receptors is a female donor with HTLV-1-associated myelopathy (HAM/TSP). Each CDR3 is given with its conserved first and last residue. The order of the fields is D gene, J gene, V gene, clone size, CDR3 DNA, CDR3 protein. D genes are given only for firm matches. A row's size may be missing; if present it is once, few, many or a size class.

>.|TRBJ1-2|TRBV20-1|many
TGCAGTGCCGAGACCGAGAACTATGGCTACACCTTC
CSAETENYGYTF
>.|TRBJ1-6|TRBV20-1|many
TGCAGTGCCATTTTGACAGGAACCTCACCCCTCCACTTT
CSAILTGTSPLHF
>.|TRBJ1-1|TRBV5-1|few
TGCGCCAGCAGCTTCATCGCCAGCATTAACACTGCAGCTTTCTTT
CASSFIASINTAAFF
>.|TRBJ2-4|TRBV12-3/TRBV12-4|many
TGTGCCAGCAGAAACGGGGGCCTGGACATTCAGTACTTC
CASRNGGLDIQYF
>TRBD1|TRBJ2-7|TRBV9|many
TGTGCCAGCAGCGACTCGCCCTCGGGACAGTCCTACGAGCAGTACTTC
CASSDSPSGQSYEQYF
>TRBD2|TRBJ2-3|TRBV5-1|few
TGCGCCACCCACCCGGGACTAGCGGGCACAGATACGCAGTATTTT
CATHPGLAGTDTQYF
>TRBD2|TRBJ2-5|TRBV20-1|many
TGCAGCTCTGAGGGGAGGGAACAAGAGACCCAGTACTTC
CSSEGREQETQYF
>.|TRBJ2-3|TRBV11-1|many
TGTGCCAGCACGTTGGTTCAATCTGATACGCAGTATTTT
CASTLVQSDTQYF
>.|TRBJ2-5|TRBV5-1|many
TGCGCCAGCAGTCCGGACCCCGGGACTCCTGAGGGGTACCAAGAGACCCAGTACTTC
CASSPDPGTPEGYQETQYF
>TRBD1|TRBJ2-1|TRBV5-1|many
TGCGCCAGCAGCTGGGGACAGCTATACAATGAGCAGTTCTTC
CASSWGQLYNEQFF
>TRBD1|TRBJ2-3|TRBV20-1|many
TGCAGTGCTAAAAGGGACAGCTTAACAGATACGCAGTATTTT
CSAKRDSLTDTQYF
>.|TRBJ2-3|TRBV7-9|.
TGTGCCAGCAGCCCTTCAGAGACCACAGATACGCAGTATTTT
CASSPSETTDTQYF
>.|TRBJ2-2|TRBV20-1|.
TGCAGTGCTAGTGGGAGTCATACCACCGGGGAGCTGTTTTTT
CSASGSHTTGELFF
>.|TRBJ2-7|TRBV2|many
TGTGCCAGCAGCCGACTCAACGAGCAGTACTTC
CASSRLNEQYF
>.|TRBJ1-3|TRBV10-3|many
TGTGCCATCAGTGAGTCGACGGGACCCTCTGGAAACACCATATATTTT
CAISESTGPSGNTIYF
>.|TRBJ2-2|TRBV4-1|many
TGCGCCAGCAGCCAAGATCCACGGGCGAACACCGGGGAGCTGTTTTTT
CASSQDPRANTGELFF
>.|TRBJ1-2|TRBV20-1|many
TGCAGTGCCCGTTCCGAACAGAACTATGGCTACACCTTC
CSARSEQNYGYTF
>.|TRBJ1-4|TRBV5-6|many
TGTGCCAGCAGCTCTACCGGGACCCTTAATGAAAAACTGTTTTTT
CASSSTGTLNEKLFF
>.|TRBJ2-2|TRBV9|many
TGTGCCAGCAGCGTAGAAAACTTTCCTAGTGAGCTGTTTTTT
CASSVENFPSELFF
>.|TRBJ1-1|TRBV3-1|.
TGTGCCAGCAGCCAAGTTCACAGACCGAACACTGAAGCTTTCTTT
CASSQVHRPNTEAFF
>.|TRBJ2-1|TRBV7-2|many
TGTGCCAGCAGCTCTACCCGAAGAAATGAGCAGTTCTTC
CASSSTRRNEQFF
>.|TRBJ2-5|TRBV7-9|many
TGTGCCAGCAGCTTCAGCACTAGCAGTGCGACCCAGTACTTC
CASSFSTSSATQYF
>.|TRBJ1-2|TRBV9|many
TGTGCCAGCAGCGTAGGATTTGGTTTGGACAGCTCATTCGGCTATGGCTACACCTTC
CASSVGFGLDSSFGYGYTF
>.|TRBJ1-3|TRBV5-1|.
TGCGCCAGCACCCCCGAGGGGCAGATCTCTGGAAACACCATATATTTT
CASTPEGQISGNTIYF
>.|TRBJ2-1|TRBV11-2|many
TGTGCCAGCAGCTTAAGGGCCGGTAGCTCCTACAATGAGCAGTTCTTC
CASSLRAGSSYNEQFF
>TRBD1|TRBJ2-1|TRBV9|many
TGTGCCAGCAGCCCCCCCCCTCCGGACAGGGACTACAATGAGCAGTTCTTC
CASSPPPPDRDYNEQFF
>.|TRBJ2-7|TRBV20-1|.
TGCAGTGCTAGACGGGGGCGCCACGAGCAGTACTTC
CSARRGRHEQYF
>.|TRBJ1-6|TRBV3-1|.
TGTGCCAGCAGCCGGGGGGAGGATTCACCCCTCCACTTT
CASSRGEDSPLHF
>.|TRBJ2-7|TRBV20-1|many
TGCAGTGCCGGCCCGGCCAACGACGAGCAGTACTTC
CSAGPANDEQYF
>TRBD2|TRBJ2-1|TRBV10-1|many
TGCGCCAGCAGTCCGGGACTAGCGGGGGGATACAATGAGCAGTTCTTC
CASSPGLAGGYNEQFF
>TRBD2|TRBJ2-5|TRBV7-2|.
TGTGCCAGCAGCTTAGGGCGCCCCGGGGGGGCTTCAGAGACCCAGTACTTC
CASSLGRPGGASETQYF
>.|TRBJ2-1|TRBV14|many
TGTGCCAGCAGCCAAGGGAACTACAATGAGCAGTTCTTC
CASSQGNYNEQFF
>.|TRBJ1-6|TRBV28|many
TGTGCCAGCAGTTCCATCAGCGGGGGTGTACCCCTCCACTTT
CASSSISGGVPLHF
>.|TRBJ1-1|TRBV7-2|many
TGTGCCAGCAGCTTAGCCTTGTTCACTGAAGCTTTCTTT
CASSLALFTEAFF
>TRBD1|TRBJ2-1|TRBV28|many
TGTGCCAGCATTCCTCCGGATGGGGACAGGGGGTACAATGAGCAGTTCTTC
CASIPPDGDRGYNEQFF
>.|TRBJ2-7|TRBV28|many
TGTGCCAGCAGTTTGGAAGGGCCAGTATTCAACGAGCAGTACTTC
CASSLEGPVFNEQYF
>.|TRBJ2-5|TRBV5-1|many
TGCGCCAGCAGCGTGGGCCTCTGGGGAGAGACCCAGTACTTC
CASSVGLWGETQYF
>.|TRBJ2-3|TRBV19|.
TGTGCCAGTAGGATGGGGGGGCGAGGAGATACGCAGTATTTT
CASRMGGRGDTQYF
>.|TRBJ1-3|TRBV9|many
TGTGCCAGCAGCGTAGGGGTCGCGGCTGGCTCTGGAAACACCATATATTTT
CASSVGVAAGSGNTIYF
>.|TRBJ1-2|TRBV3-1|.
TGTGCCAGCAGCCAAGCGCAAGCCGGGTTGCGAGATGGCTACACCTTC
CASSQAQAGLRDGYTF
>TRBD1|TRBJ2-1|TRBV7-8|.
TGTGCCAGCAGCCCCAACTCTCTGGGGACAGTCGGGAATGAGCAGTTCTTC
CASSPNSLGTVGNEQFF
>.|TRBJ2-5|TRBV6-5|.
TGTGCCAGCAGTCCTCCGGGAGTAATTGAGACCCAGTACTTC
CASSPPGVIETQYF
>.|TRBJ2-3|TRBV20-1|many
TGCAGTGCTAGAAGGCCGAGCACAGATACGCAGTATTTT
CSARRPSTDTQYF
>.|TRBJ1-1|TRBV5-1|many
TGCGCCAGCAGCTCTTTGGAGGCTGGGGACACTGAAGCTTTCTTT
CASSSLEAGDTEAFF
>.|TRBJ1-5|TRBV28|many
TGTGCCAGCAGTTTCTGGAGCAGCAATCAGCCCCAGCATTTT
CASSFWSSNQPQHF
>.|TRBJ1-5|TRBV10-3|many
TGTGCCATCAGTGACTTCGGGTCGGCTCAGCCCCAGCATTTT
CAISDFGSAQPQHF
>TRBD2|TRBJ2-3|TRBV5-6|many
TGTGCCAGCAGCCTGACCCCCGGACTAGCGGGGGGAGAGACAGATACGCAGTATTTT
CASSLTPGLAGGETDTQYF
>.|TRBJ2-1|TRBV7-9|many
TGTGCCAGCAGCTTCCTCTCTCAGGGGCTGTACAATGAGCAGTTCTTC
CASSFLSQGLYNEQFF
>.|TRBJ2-1|TRBV5-5|many
TGTGCCAGCAGTTTAACCGTGGGATACAATGAGCAGTTCTTC
CASSLTVGYNEQFF
>TRBD1|TRBJ2-7|TRBV18|many
TGTGCCAGCTCACCACCGACAGGGTGGGGAGAGGAGCAGTACTTC
CASSPPTGWGEEQYF
>TRBD1|TRBJ2-7|TRBV20-1|many
TGCAGTGCTATCAGACAGGGGGCGACGAGACCCTACGAGCAGTACTTC
CSAIRQGATRPYEQYF
>.|TRBJ2-1|TRBV7-9|few
TGTGCCAGCAGCTTATATCTCGGCGGCGAGCAGTTCTTC
CASSLYLGGEQFF
>TRBD2|TRBJ2-7|TRBV29-1|many
TGCAGCGTTGGGGGGGCGGGGGGCTACGAGCAGTACTTC
CSVGGAGGYEQYF
>TRBD2|TRBJ2-1|TRBV5-5|many
TGTGCCAGCAGCTTGGGCGGGGGACCCTACAATGAGCAGTTCTTC
CASSLGGGPYNEQFF